The entry below describes one T cell receptor beta chain. A much larger clone sits a single nucleotide away, making a read error possible. Other DNA sequences within the sample encode an identical CDR3. The data belong to a study of OX40 agonist ivuxolimab in advanced cancers. Study-level background: Patients received ivuxolimab, an intravenous treatment, every 2 weeks at 0.01 to 10 mg/kg. Subjects had a mean age of roughly 60 years, with a range of about 23 to 90; more than 75% were male. Therapy given before enrollment (anti-PD-1, anti-PD-L1 or anti-CTLA-4) was allowed, and around 44% had some.

V gave up 6 bases and J gave up 3 bases; unmatched junction bases: 9. The CDR3 loop spans 15 amino acids. Germline loops: CDR1 KGHSH, CDR2 LQKENI. Libraries were prepared by immunoSEQ multiplex PCR; TCRdb keeps only in-frame clonotypes and omits some of them. Counted here are about 70,000 clones, roughly 89% occurring once; the ten biggest clones make up over 2.5%. This rearrangement joins TRBV18 to TRBJ2-7, with 9 bases that match TRBD1. The specimen comprised CD4+ or CD8+ T cells sorted from blood, sampled in a trial of the OX40 agonist ivuxolimab. This sequence originates from an adult with an advanced solid tumor such as melanoma, head and neck, liver or kidney cancer. The CDR3 nucleotides are TGTGCCAGCTCGCCCGCGCCGACAGGGGGCTACGAGCAGTACTTC. Translating it yields CASSPAPTGGYEQYF.